This section outlines one T cell receptor beta chain sequence together with its context. Its antigen remains unidentified. The data belong to a study of cytomegalovirus exposure and HLA in healthy donors. The primer mix had 60 Vbeta and 13 Jbeta primers. TCRdb's table, derived via immunoSEQ multiplex PCR, lists solely in-frame clones and lacks some. The data contain under 150,000 clones, 73% of them seen just once; the ten biggest clones take up 1.3%. This CDR3 is built from 15 residues. CDR1 and CDR2 from the germline V gene are SGHDN and FVKESK. V shed 8 bases and J 1 base; nucleotides not matched to a gene: 11. Study conclusions and caveats: CMV serostatus was the sole immune exposure data available.

Source material: PBMCs. The TCR comes from a woman in her 40s in good health and CMV-seronegative. V is TRBV14 and J is TRBJ2-7; 7 nucleotides align to TRBD1. CDR3 protein: CASRNGDSPSYEQYF. CDR3 coding DNA: TGTGCCAGCCGAAACGGGGACAGTCCTTCCTACGAGCAGTACTTC.